Below are 3 T cell receptor beta chains sequenced from a single sample in a study of T cells in tumors after PD-1 blockade. Repertoires were generated with immunoSEQ multiplex PCR, while TCRdb's copy carries only in-frame clones and drops some. This sample has some 47,000 clones, with approximately 75% found just once. Sequencing was performed on PBMCs, taken before anti-PD-1 treatment. Receptors were obtained from a human donor with basal cell carcinoma.

The CDR3 sequence is CASSHGTGKSRYNEQFF. The CDR3 DNA follows: TGTGCCAGCAGCCATGGGACAGGGAAATCCAGGTACAATGAGCAGTTCTTC. The chain carries TRBV11-3 and TRBJ2-1; 9 nucleotides align to TRBD1. Per germline, CDR1 SGHNT and CDR2 YENEEA. The V segment lost 5 bases and the J segment 4 bases; nucleotides outside the gene matches: 12. This CDR3 spans 17 amino acids.

This clone was detected a few times. The V call is TRBV7-9, the J call TRBJ1-1, with D unclear. Germline CDR1 and CDR2: SEHNR and FQNEAQ (reference sequence). Trimming removed 5 bases from V and 2 bases from J, with 6 bases in between. This CDR3 spans 12 amino acids. CDR3: CASSGTNTEAFF. For the CDR3, the DNA is TGTGCCAGCAGCGGAACTAACACTGAAGCTTTCTTT.

The sample holds a few counts of this clone. V and J are TRBV9 and TRBJ2-1; possibly TRBD2 for D (6 bases). CDR1 is SGDLS and CDR2 is YYNGEE in the germline V gene. Trimming took 1 base from V and 6 from J, leaving 14 bases between them. The CDR3 runs 15 residues. This CDR3 is CASSVTTGGFNEQFF. CDR3 coding DNA: TGTGCCAGCAGCGTAACAACAGGAGGGTTCAATGAGCAGTTCTTC.